This T cell receptor beta chain is from a study of Ad26.COV2.S vaccination and SARS-CoV-2 variants. The method was immunoSEQ multiplex PCR; TCRdb's version includes in-frame clones alone and lacks a portion of them. This table holds some 340,000 clones, 85% found once. Sample treatment: some 20 received Ad26.COV2.S at low or high dose, single or two shots; about 5 received placebo; per-sample allocation not given. Sampling was performed 63 days after the first vaccine or placebo injection. The germline V gene has CDR1 SGHNT and CDR2 YENEEA. The ends were cut back, 0 bases at V and 8 bases at J, with 13 bases in the middle. This CDR3 region has 14 residues.

This clonotype originated in a person between 18 and 59 years old who received the Ad26.COV2.S COVID-19 vaccine or a placebo. The J gene is TRBJ1-2, the V gene TRBV11-3, with D unclear. The specimen comprised peripheral blood, sampled in a trial of Ad26.COV2.S vaccine versus placebo. Here the CDR3 reads CASSLDYRAHGYTF. Written as DNA, the CDR3 is TGTGCCAGCAGCTTAGATTACAGAGCCCACGGCTACACCTTC.